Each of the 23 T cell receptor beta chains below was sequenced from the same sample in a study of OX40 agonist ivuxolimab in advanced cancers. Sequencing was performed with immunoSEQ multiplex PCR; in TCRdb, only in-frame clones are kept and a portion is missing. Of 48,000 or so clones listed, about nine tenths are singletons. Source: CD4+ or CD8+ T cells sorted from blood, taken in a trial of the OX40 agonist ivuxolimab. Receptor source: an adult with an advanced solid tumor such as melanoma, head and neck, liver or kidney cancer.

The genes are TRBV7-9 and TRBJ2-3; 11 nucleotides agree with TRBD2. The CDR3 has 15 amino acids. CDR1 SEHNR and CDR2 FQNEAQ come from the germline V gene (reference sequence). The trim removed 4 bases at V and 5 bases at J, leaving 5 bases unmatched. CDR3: CASSYDSGGVDTQYF. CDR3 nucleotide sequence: TGTGCCAGCAGCTACGATAGCGGGGGGGTAGATACGCAGTATTTT.

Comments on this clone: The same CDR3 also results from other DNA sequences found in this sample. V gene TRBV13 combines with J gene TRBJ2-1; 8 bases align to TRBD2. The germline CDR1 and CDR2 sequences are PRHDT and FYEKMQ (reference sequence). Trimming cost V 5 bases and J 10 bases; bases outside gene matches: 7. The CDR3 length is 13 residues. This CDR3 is CASSPTLAEEQFF. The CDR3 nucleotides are TGTGCCAGCAGCCCGACACTAGCGGAAGAGCAGTTCTTC.

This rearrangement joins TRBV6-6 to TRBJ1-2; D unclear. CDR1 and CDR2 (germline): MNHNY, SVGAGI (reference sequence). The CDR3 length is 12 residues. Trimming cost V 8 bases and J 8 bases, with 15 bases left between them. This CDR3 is CASRVMGQGYTF. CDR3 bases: TGTGCCAGCCGTGTGATGGGTCAGGGCTACACCTTC.

CDR3 coding DNA: TGTGCCAGCAATCGGGTAAGCTCCTACGAGCAGTACGTC. This gives the protein CASNRVSSYEQYV. The V call is TRBV5-6, the J call TRBJ2-7, with D unclear. Germline CDR1 is SGHDT and CDR2 is YYEEEE. V shed 6 bases and J shed 0 bases, with 10 bases lying between them. The CDR3 spans 13 residues.

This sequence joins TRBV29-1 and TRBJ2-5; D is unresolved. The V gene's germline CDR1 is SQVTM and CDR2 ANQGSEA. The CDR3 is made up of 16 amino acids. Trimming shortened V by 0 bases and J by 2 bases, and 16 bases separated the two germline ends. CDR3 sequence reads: CSVEDSRAYPQETQYF. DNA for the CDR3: TGCAGCGTTGAAGATAGTAGGGCCTACCCTCAAGAGACCCAGTACTTC.

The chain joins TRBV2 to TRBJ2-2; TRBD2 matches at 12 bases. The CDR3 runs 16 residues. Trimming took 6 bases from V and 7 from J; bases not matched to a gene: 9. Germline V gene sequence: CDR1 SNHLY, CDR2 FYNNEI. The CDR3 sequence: CASRDPSGGAIGELFF. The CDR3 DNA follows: TGTGCCAGCAGGGACCCTAGCGGGGGGGCCATCGGGGAGCTGTTTTTT.

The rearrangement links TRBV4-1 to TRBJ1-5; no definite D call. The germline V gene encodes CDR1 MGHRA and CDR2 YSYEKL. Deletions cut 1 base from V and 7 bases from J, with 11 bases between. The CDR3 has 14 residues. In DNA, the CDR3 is TGCGCCAGCAGCCAAGGGGGAGGAATCCAGCCCCAGCATTTT. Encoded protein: CASSQGGGIQPQHF.

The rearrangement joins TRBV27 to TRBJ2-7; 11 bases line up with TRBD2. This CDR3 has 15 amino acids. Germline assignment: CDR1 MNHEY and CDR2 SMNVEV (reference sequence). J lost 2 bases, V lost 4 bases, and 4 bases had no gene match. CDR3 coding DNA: TGTGCCAGCAGTTGCGGACTAGCGGGTACCTACGAGCAGTACGTC. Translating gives CASSCGLAGTYEQYV.

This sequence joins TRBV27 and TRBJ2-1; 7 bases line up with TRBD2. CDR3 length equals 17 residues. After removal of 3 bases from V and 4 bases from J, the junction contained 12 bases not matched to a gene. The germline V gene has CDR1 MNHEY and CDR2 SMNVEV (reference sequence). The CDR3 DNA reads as TGTGCCAGCAGTTTCCTCCCGGGCGGGGGAGGGTACAATGAGCAGTTCTTC. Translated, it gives CASSFLPGGGGYNEQFF.

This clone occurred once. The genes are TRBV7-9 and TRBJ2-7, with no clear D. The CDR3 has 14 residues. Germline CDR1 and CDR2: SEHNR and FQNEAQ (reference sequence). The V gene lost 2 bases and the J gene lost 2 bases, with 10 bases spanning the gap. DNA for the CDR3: TGTGCCAGCAGCTTAATACTGCCCCCCTACGAGCAGTACTTC. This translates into CASSLILPPYEQYF.

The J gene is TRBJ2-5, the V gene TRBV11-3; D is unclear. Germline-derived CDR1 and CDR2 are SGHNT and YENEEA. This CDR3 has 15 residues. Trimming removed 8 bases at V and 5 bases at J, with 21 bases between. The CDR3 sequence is CASPQCAPVRETQYF. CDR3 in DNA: TGTGCCAGCCCCCAGTGCGCCCCGGTGAGGGAGACCCAGTACTTC.

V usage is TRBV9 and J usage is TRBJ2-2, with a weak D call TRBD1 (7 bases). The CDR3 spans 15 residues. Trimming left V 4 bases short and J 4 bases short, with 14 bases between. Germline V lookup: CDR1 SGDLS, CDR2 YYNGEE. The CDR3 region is CASSPRGAGTGELFF. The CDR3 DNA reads TGTGCCAGCAGCCCCAGGGGGGCCGGCACCGGGGAGCTGTTTTTT.

The DNA of the CDR3 is TGTGCCAGCAGCGCCGGACTAGCGGGGAACACCGGGGAGCTGTTTTTT. This translates into CASSAGLAGNTGELFF. J is TRBJ2-2 and V is TRBV7-9, with 11 bases aligning to TRBD2. CDR3 length: 16 residues. V shed 5 bases, J shed 1 base, and the junction held 3 bases outside the gene matches. Germline CDR1 reads SEHNR; CDR2 reads FQNEAQ (reference sequence).

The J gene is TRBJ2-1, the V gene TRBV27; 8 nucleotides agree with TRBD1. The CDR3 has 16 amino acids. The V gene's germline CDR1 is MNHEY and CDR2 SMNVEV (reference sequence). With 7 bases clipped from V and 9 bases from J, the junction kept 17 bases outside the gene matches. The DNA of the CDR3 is TGTGCCAGCAAGCAGGGGGCGGTAACCCTCCTCCGTGAGCAGTTCTTC. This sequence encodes CASKQGAVTLLREQFF.

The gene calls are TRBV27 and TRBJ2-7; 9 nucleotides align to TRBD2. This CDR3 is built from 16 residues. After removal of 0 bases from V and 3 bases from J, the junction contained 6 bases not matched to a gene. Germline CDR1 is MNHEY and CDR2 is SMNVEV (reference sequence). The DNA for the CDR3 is TGTGCCAGCAGTTTATCTCGCGGGGGGGCCATCTACGAGCAGTACTTC. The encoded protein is CASSLSRGGAIYEQYF.

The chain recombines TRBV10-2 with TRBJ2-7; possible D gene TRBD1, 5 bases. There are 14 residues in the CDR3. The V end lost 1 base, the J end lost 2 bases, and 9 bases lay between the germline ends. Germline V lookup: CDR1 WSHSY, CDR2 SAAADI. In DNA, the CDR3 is TGCGCCAGCAGTGAGTTGGGGCCTCCCTACGAGCAGTACTTC. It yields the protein CASSELGPPYEQYF.

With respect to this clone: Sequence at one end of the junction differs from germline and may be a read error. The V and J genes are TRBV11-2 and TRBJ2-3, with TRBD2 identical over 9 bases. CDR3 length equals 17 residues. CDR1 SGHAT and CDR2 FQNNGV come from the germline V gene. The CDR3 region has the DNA TGTGCCAGCAGCCTAGAGCCTGCGGGGGGGATCACAGATACGCAGTATTTT. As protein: CASSLEPAGGITDTQYF.

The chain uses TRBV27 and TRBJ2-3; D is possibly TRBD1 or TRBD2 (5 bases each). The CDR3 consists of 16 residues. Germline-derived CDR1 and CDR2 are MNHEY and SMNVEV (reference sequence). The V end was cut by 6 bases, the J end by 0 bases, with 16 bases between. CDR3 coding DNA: TGTGCCAGCAGGCCGGGACGGCAAACTAGCACAGATACGCAGTATTTT. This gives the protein CASRPGRQTSTDTQYF.

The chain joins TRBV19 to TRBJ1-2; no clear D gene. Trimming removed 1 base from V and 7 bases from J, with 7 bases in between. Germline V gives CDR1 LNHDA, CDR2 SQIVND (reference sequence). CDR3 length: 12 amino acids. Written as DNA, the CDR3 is TGTGCCAGTAGTATAGGGCAGCTTGGCTACACCTTC. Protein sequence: CASSIGQLGYTF.

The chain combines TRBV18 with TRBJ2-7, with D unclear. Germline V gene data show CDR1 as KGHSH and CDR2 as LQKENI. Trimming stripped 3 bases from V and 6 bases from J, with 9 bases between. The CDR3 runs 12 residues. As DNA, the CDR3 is TGTGCCAGCTCACCCGGTCCAGGCGAGCAGTACTTC. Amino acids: CASSPGPGEQYF.

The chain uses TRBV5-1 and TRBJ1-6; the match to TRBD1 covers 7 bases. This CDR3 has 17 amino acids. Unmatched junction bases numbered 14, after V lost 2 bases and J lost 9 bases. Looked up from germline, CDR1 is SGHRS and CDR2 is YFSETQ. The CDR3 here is CASSFRDRAEGGSPLHF. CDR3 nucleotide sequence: TGCGCCAGCAGCTTTCGAGACAGGGCCGAGGGAGGTTCACCCCTCCACTTT.

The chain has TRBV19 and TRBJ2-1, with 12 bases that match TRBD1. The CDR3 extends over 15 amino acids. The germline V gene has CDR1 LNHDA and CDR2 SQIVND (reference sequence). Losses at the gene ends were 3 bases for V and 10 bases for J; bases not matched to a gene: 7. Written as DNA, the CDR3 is TGTGCCAGTAGTATCTCCGGGACAGGGGGCAACGAGCAGTTCTTC. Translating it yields CASSISGTGGNEQFF. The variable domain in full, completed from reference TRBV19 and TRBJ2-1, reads DGGITQSPKYLFRKEGQNVTLSCEQNLNHDAMYWYRQDPGQGLRLIYYSQIVNDFQKGDIAEGYSVSREKKESFPLTVTSAQKNPTAFYLCASSISGTGGNEQFFGPGTRLTVL.

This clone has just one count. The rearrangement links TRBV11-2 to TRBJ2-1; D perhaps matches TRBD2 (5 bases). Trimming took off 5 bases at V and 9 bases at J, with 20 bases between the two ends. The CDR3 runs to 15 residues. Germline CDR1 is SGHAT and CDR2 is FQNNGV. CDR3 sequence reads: CASSISSLRVSEQFF. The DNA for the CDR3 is TGTGCCAGCAGCATTAGTAGCCTGAGGGTCAGTGAGCAGTTCTTC.